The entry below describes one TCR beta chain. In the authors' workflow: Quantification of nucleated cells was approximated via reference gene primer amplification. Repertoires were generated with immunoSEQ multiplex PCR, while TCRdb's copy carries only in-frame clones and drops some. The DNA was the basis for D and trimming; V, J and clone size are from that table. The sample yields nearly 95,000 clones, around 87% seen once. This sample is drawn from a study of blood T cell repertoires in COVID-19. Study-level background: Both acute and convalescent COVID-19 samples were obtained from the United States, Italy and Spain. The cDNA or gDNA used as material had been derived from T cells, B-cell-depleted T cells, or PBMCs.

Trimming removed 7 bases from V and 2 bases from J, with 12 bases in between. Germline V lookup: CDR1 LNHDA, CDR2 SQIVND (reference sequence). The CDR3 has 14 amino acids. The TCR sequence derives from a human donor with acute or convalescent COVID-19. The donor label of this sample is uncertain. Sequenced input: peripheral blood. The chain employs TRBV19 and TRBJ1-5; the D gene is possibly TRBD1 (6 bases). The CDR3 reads CASNFRGGNQPQHF. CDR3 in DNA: TGTGCCAGTAATTTCAGGGGTGGCAATCAGCCCCAGCATTTT.